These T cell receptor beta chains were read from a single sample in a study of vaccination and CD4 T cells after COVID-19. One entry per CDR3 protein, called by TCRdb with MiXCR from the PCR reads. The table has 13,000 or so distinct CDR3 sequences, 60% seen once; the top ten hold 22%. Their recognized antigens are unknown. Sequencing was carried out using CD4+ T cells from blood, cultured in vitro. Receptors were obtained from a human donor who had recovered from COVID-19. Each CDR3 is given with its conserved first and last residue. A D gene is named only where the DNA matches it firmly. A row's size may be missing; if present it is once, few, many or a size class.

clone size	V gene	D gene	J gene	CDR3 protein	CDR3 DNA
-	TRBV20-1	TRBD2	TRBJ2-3	CSASKLAGVTSTDTQYF	TGCAGTGCTAGTAAGCTAGCGGGAGTTACTAGCACAGATACGCAGTATTTT
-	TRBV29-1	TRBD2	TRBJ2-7	CSVVFGLADYEQYF	TGCAGCGTTGTATTTGGACTAGCGGACTACGAGCAGTACTTC
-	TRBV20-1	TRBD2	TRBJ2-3	CRAQAGGRTDTQYF	TGCAGGGCTCAGGCGGGAGGGCGCACAGATACGCAGTATTTT
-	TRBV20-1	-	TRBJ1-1	CSALGQFSGNTEAFF	TGCAGTGCTCTCGGACAATTTTCGGGAAACACTGAAGCTTTCTTT
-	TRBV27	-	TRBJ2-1	CASGRPVLNEQFF	TGTGCCAGCGGGAGGCCGGTTCTCAATGAGCAGTTCTTC
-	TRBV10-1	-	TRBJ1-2	CASSERERGYGYTF	TGCGCCAGCAGTGAAAGGGAGCGCGGCTATGGCTACACCTTC
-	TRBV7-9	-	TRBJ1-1	CASSPQTGGTEAFF	TGTGCCAGCAGCCCACAGACGGGGGGAACTGAAGCTTTCTTT
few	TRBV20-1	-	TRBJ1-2	CSARDGINYGYTF	TGCAGTGCACGGGACGGAATCAACTATGGCTACACCTTC
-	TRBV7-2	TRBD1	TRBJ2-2	CASSPRGGQGSGELFF	TGTGCCAGCAGCCCTAGAGGGGGACAGGGCAGCGGGGAGCTGTTTTTT
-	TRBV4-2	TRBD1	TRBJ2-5	CASSQEVLGQRQETQYF	TGTGCCAGCAGCCAAGAAGTATTGGGACAGCGCCAAGAGACCCAGTACTTC
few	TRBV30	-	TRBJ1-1	CAWMRDSTEAFF	TGTGCCTGGATGCGAGACAGCACTGAAGCTTTCTTT
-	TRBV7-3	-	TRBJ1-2	CASSSRATQQDGYTF	TGTGCCAGCAGCTCCCGGGCCACCCAACAAGATGGCTACACCTTC
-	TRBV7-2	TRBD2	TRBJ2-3	CASSLGGGGDTQYF	TGTGCCAGCAGCTTGGGGGGCGGGGGGGATACGCAGTATTTT
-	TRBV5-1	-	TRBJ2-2	CASSLEDTGELFF	TGCGCCAGCAGCCTCGAGGACACCGGGGAGCTGTTTTTT
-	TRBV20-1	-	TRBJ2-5	CSAREAGVETQYF	TGCAGTGCTAGAGAGGCAGGGGTGGAGACCCAGTACTTC
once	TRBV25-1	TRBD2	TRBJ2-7	CASTMTSGLDEQYF	TGTGCCAGCACCATGACTAGCGGGCTTGACGAGCAGTACTTC
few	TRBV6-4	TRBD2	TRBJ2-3	CASSERETDTQYF	TGTGCCAGCAGTGAGCGGGAGACAGATACGCAGTATTTT
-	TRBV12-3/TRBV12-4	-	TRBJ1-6	CASSLWVKTAYRNSPLHF	TGTGCCAGCAGTTTATGGGTGAAGACAGCCTACCGTAATTCACCCCTCCACTTT
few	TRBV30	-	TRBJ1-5	CAWSITTGNQPQHF	TGTGCCTGGAGTATCACAACGGGCAATCAGCCCCAGCATTTT
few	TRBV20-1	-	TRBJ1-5	CSARDLAAIQHPSNQPQHF	TGCAGTGCTAGAGATCTGGCAGCGATCCAACATCCTAGCAATCAGCCCCAGCATTTT
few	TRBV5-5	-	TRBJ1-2	CASSPDINYGYTF	TGTGCCAGCAGCCCGGACATAAACTATGGCTACACCTTC
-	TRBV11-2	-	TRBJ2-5	CASSSGVDRRETQYF	TGTGCCAGCAGCTCGGGGGTTGACCGTCGGGAGACCCAGTACTTC
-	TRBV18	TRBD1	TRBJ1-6	CASSRRTGGSSPLHF	TGTGCCAGCTCACGAAGAACAGGGGGGAGTTCACCCCTCCACTTT
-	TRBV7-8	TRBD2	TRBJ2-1	CASSLSGKVNEQFF	TGTGCCAGCAGCTTAAGCGGGAAAGTCAATGAGCAGTTCTTC
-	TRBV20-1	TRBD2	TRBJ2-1	CSARDNFGRASGYNEQFF	TGCAGTGCTAGAGATAATTTCGGGAGGGCCTCTGGGTACAATGAGCAGTTCTTC
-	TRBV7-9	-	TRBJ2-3	CASSSSLSGIHF	TGTGCCAGCAGCTCATCTCTATCGGGGATCCATTTT
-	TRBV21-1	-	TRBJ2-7	CASSSRGASYEQYF	TGTGCCAGCAGCAGCCGGGGGGCTTCCTACGAGCAGTACTTC
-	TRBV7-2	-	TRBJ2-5	CASSLITGSMETQYF	TGTGCCAGCAGCTTAATAACAGGGAGTATGGAGACCCAGTACTTC
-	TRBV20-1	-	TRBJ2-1	CSASPYEQFF	TGCAGTGCTAGTCCGTATGAGCAGTTCTTC
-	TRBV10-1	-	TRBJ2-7	CASSAFSWRRRYEQYF	TGCGCCAGCAGTGCTTTCTCTTGGCGGCGGAGATACGAGCAGTACTTC
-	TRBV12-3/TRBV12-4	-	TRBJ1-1	CASSFQGGTEAFF	TGTGCCAGCAGTTTTCAGGGAGGAACTGAAGCTTTCTTT
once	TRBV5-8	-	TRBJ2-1	CASSSLGSSYNEQFF	TGTGCCAGCAGCTCACTCGGGAGCTCCTACAATGAGCAGTTCTTC
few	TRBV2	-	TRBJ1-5	CASRAGIEGQPQHF	TGTGCCAGCCGGGCAGGGATCGAAGGGCAGCCCCAGCATTTT
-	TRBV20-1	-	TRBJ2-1	CSGIGTQDLGYNERFF	TGCAGTGGGATAGGGACACAGGATTTAGGATACAATGAGCGGTTCTTC
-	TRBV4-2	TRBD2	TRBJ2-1	CASSQDRGGTFQFF	TGTGCCAGCAGCCAAGATCGGGGGGGTACTTTTCAGTTCTTC
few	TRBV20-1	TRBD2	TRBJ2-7	CSARVVLAGAKQTYEQYF	TGCAGTGCTAGAGTAGTACTAGCGGGAGCGAAACAGACCTACGAGCAGTACTTC
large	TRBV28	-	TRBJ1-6	CASTTPYSPLHF	TGTGCCAGCACCACACCATATTCACCCCTCCACTTT
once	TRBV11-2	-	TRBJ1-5	CASSSEGSNQPQHF	TGTGCCAGCAGTAGCGAGGGAAGCAATCAGCCCCAGCATTTT
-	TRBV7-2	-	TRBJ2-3	CASSRTSTDTQYF	TGTGCCAGCAGCCGGACTAGCACAGATACGCAGTATTTT
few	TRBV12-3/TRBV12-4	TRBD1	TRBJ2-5	CASRRTGGETQYF	TGTGCCAGCAGACGGACAGGGGGCGAGACCCAGTACTTC
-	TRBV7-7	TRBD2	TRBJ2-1	CASSYATSGRGYNEQFF	TGTGCTAGCAGCTACGCTACTAGCGGGAGGGGGTACAATGAGCAGTTCTTC
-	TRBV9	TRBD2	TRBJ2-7	CASSVRGDPSGAYEQYF	TGTGCCAGCAGCGTAAGGGGGGATCCTAGCGGGGCCTACGAGCAGTACTTC
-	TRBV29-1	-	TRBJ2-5	CSVEDFAQRGSETQYF	TGCAGCGTTGAAGATTTTGCCCAACGGGGGAGTGAGACCCAGTACTTC
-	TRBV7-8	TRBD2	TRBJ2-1	CASSQFSSGRRNEQFF	TGTGCCAGCAGCCAATTTTCTAGCGGGAGGCGGAATGAGCAGTTCTTC
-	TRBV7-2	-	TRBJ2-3	CASSLQGSLTDTQYF	TGTGCCAGCAGCTTACAGGGAAGTCTTACAGATACGCAGTATTTT
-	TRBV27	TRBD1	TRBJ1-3	CASRGTGFGNTIYF	TGTGCCAGCAGAGGGACAGGGTTTGGAAACACCATATATTTT
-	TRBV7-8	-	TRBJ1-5	CASSLFQQDYSNQPQHF	TGTGCCAGCAGCTTATTCCAGCAGGACTATAGCAATCAGCCCCAGCATTTT
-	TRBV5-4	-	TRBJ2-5	CASSFYRETQYF	TGTGCCAGCAGCTTCTACCGAGAGACCCAGTACTTC
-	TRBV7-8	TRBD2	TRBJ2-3	CASSPWSAGERTQYF	TGTGCCAGCAGCCCCTGGAGCGCGGGAGAAAGAACGCAGTATTTT
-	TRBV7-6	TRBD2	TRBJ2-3	CASSSGLAGGYTDTQYF	TGTGCCAGCAGCTCGGGACTAGCGGGAGGCTACACAGATACGCAGTATTTT
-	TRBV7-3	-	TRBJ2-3	CASSLGNGLSDTQYF	TGTGCCAGCAGCTTAGGCAATGGGTTGTCAGATACGCAGTATTTT
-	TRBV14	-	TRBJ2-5	CASSQLETQYF	TGTGCCAGCAGCCAGTTAGAGACCCAGTACTTC
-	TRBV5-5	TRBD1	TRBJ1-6	CASSGDRGNSPLHF	TGTGCCAGCAGCGGGGACAGGGGTAATTCACCCCTCCACTTT